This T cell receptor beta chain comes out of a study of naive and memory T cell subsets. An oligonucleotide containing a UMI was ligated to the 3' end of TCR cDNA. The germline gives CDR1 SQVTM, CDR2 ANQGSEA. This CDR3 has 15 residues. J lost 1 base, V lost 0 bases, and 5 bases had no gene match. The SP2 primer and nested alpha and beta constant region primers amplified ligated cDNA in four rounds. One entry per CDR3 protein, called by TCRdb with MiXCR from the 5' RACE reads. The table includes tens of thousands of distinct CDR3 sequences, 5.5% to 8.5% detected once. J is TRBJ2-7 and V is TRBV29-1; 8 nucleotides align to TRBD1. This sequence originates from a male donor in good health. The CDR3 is CSVEDERTGSYEQYF. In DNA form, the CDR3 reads TGCAGCGTTGAAGATGAAAGGACAGGGTCCTACGAGCAGTACTTC.